This TCR beta chain was sequenced during a study of liver allograft versus peripheral blood T cells (dated by TCRdb to about 2020). At the level of the whole study: The study compared T cell receptor repertoires found within transplanted livers against repertoires in the peripheral blood of liver transplant recipients. Overall study results and their limits: According to the report, the T cell receptor repertoires detected in peripheral blood were different from the repertoires found inside liver allografts.

TCRdb shows the sequencer as Illumina MiSeq. TCRdb reran the public reads through fastp at Q25 and MiXCR, keeping productive beta chains. All rows with the same CDR3 protein become a single entry with the most common DNA and genes. A total of more than 1,500 distinct CDR3 sequences appear in this sample, less than 20% of them only once. The top ten clonotypes cover 6% to 8.5% of the sample. CDR1 and CDR2 are read off the germline V gene (reference sequence) as GTSNPN and SVGIG. The CDR3 holds 16 amino acids from the cysteine to the phenylalanine. Just the 48-base CDR3 DNA is kept, in frame starting at base 1. Remarks on this clonotype: Its target antigen remains unknown. The junction does not match germline at one end; this may be a read error.

The V gene is TRBV30 and the J gene is TRBJ2-1, with TRBD2 matching 15 junction bases. The receptor comes from a human patient who had a liver transplant. Following transplantation, part of the T cell population may be supplied by the graft donor rather than the patient. The DNA sequence is TGTGTCTGGAGTATCCGGACTAGCGGGAGGGCCAATGAGCAGTTCTTC. This translates into CVWSIRTSGRANEQFF.